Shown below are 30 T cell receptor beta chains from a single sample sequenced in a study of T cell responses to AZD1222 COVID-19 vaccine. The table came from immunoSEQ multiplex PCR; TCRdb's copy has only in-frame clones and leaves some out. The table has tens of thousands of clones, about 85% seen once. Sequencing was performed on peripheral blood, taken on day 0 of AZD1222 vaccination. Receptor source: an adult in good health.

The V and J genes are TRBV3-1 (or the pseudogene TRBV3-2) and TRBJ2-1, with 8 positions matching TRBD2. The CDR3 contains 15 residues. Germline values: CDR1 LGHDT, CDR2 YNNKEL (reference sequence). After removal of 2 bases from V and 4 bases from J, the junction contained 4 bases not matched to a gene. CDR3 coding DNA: TGTGCCAGCAGCCAACCGGGGGGGGTGTACAATGAGCAGTTCTTC. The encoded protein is CASSQPGGVYNEQFF.

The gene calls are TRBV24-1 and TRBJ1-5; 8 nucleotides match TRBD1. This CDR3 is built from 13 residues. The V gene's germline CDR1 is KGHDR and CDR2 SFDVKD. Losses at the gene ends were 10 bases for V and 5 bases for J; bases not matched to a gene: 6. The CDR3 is CATSTGAYQPQHF. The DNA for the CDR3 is TGTGCCACTTCGACAGGGGCTTATCAGCCCCAGCATTTT.

Written as DNA, the CDR3 is TGTGCCAGCAGCCCTGCGCGAGGCACTGGAAACACCATATATTTT. Its translation: CASSPARGTGNTIYF. The chain combines TRBV11-2 with TRBJ1-3; D is unresolved. Germline V gives CDR1 SGHAT, CDR2 FQNNGV. This CDR3 contains 15 residues. Trimming shortened V by 5 bases and J by 2 bases, and 13 bases separated the two germline ends.

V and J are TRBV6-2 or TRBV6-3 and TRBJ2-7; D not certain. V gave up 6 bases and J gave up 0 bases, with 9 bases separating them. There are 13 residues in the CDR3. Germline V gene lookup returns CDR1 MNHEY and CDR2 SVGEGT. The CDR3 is CASSWQSSYEQYF. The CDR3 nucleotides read TGTGCCAGCAGCTGGCAGAGCTCCTACGAGCAGTACTTC.

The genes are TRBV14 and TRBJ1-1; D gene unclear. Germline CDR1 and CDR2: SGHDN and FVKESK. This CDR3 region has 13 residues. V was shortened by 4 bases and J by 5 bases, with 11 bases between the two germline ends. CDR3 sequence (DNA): TGTGCCAGCAGCCCCTCGGGGAGGACTGAAGCTTTCTTT. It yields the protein CASSPSGRTEAFF.

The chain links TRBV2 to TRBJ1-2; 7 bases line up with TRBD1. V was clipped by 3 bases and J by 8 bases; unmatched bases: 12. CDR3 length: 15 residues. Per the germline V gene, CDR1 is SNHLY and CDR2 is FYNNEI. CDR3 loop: CASSETGRSLLGYTF. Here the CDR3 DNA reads TGTGCCAGCAGTGAGACAGGGAGATCTCTATTGGGCTACACCTTC.

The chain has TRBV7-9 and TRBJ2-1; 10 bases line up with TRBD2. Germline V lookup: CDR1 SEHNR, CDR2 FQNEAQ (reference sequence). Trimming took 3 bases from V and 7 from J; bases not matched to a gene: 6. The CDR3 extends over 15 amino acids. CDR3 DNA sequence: TGTGCCAGCAGCTTCGCTTCTAGCGGGGGAAATGAGCAGTTCTTC. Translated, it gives CASSFASSGGNEQFF.

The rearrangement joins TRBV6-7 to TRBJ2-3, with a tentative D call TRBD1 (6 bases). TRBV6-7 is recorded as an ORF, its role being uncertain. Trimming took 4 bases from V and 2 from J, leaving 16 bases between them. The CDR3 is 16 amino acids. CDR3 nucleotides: TGTGCCAGCAGTTTACGCCCGGGACACCCCACAGATACGCAGTATTTT. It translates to CASSLRPGHPTDTQYF.

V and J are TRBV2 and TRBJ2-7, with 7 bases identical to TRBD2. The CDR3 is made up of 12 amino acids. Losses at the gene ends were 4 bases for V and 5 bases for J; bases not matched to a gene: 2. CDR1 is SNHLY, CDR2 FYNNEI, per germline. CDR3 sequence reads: CASSVAGDEQYF. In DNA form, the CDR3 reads TGTGCCAGCAGTGTGGCGGGGGACGAGCAGTACTTC.

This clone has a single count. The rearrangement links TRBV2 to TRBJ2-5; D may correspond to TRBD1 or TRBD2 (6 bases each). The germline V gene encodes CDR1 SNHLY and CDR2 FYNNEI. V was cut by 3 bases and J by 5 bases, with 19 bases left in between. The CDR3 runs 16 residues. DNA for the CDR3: TGTGCCAGCAGTGACCTCGGGGGCACCCCAAGGGAGACCCAGTACTTC. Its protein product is CASSDLGGTPRETQYF.

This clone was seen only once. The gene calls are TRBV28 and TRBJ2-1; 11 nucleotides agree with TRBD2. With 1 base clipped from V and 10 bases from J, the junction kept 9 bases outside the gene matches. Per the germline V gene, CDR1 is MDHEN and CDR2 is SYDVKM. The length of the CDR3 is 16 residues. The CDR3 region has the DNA TGTGCCAGCAGTTTATCTGCTAGCGGGGGGAGACGCGAGCAGTTCTTC. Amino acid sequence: CASSLSASGGRREQFF.

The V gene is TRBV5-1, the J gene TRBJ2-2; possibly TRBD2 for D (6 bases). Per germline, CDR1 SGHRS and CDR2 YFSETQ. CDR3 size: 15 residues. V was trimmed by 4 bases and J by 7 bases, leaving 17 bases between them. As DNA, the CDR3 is TGCGCCAGCAGCCTCGTGGAGGGGCTTGTCGGGGAGCTGTTTTTT. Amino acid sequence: CASSLVEGLVGELFF.

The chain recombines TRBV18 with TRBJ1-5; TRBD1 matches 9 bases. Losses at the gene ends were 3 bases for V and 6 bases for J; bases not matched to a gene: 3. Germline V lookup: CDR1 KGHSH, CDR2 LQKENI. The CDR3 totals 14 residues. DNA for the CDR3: TGTGCCAGCTCACCCCCGGACAGGGGTCAGCCCCAGCATTTT. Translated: CASSPPDRGQPQHF.

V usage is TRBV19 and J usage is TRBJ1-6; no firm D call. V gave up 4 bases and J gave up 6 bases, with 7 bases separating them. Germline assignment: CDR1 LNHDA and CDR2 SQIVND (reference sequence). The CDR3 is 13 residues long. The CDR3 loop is CASSTASNSPLHF. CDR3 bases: TGTGCCAGTAGTACGGCGAGTAATTCACCCCTCCACTTT.

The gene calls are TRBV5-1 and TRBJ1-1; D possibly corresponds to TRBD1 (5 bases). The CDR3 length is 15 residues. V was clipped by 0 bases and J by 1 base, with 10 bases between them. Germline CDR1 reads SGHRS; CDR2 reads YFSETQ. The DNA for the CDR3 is TGCGCCAGCAGCTTGGGAGACAGATCGAACACTGAAGCTTTCTTT. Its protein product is CASSLGDRSNTEAFF.

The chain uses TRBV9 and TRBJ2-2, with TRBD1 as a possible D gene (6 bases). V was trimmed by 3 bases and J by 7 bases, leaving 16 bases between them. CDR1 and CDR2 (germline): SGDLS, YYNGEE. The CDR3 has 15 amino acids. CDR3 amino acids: CASSAVWGRGGELFF. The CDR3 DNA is TGTGCCAGCAGCGCAGTGTGGGGGCGCGGCGGGGAGCTGTTTTTT.

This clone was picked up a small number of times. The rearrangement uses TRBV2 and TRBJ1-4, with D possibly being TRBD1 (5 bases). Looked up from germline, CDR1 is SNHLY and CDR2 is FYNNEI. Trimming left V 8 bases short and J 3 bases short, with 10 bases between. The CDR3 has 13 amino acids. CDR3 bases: TGTGCCAGCCGTCTGGGGGCTAATGAAAAACTGTTTTTT. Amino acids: CASRLGANEKLFF.

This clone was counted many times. The CDR3 region has the DNA TGTGCCAGCAGTTTAGCGGGGCTAGCTAATGAAAAACTGTTTTTT. This encodes CASSLAGLANEKLFF. This chain connects TRBV28 to TRBJ1-4, with a possible D match to TRBD1 (5 bases). Trimming removed 2 bases at V and 3 bases at J, with 10 bases between. Germline lookup yields CDR1 MDHEN and CDR2 SYDVKM. The CDR3 sequence is 15 residues long. The full variable domain, in which reference TRBV28 and TRBJ1-4 provide the parts outside the CDR3, is DVKVTQSSRYLVKRTGEKVFLECVQDMDHENMFWYRQDPGLGLRLIYFSYDVKMKEKGDIPEGYSVSREKKERFSLILESASTNQTSMYLCASSLAGLANEKLFFGSGTQLSVL.

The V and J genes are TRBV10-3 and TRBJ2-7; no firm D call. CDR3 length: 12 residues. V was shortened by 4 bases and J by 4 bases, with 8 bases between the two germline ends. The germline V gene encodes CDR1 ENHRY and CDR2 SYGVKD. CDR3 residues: CAISARRYEQYF. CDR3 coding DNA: TGTGCCATCAGTGCTCGTCGGTACGAGCAGTACTTC.

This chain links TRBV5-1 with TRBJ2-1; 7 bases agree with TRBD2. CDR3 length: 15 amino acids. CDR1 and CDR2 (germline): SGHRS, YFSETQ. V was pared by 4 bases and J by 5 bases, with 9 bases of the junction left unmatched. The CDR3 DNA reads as TGCGCCAGCAGCCTTAGTGGCGGGGGACACAATGAGCAGTTCTTC. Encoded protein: CASSLSGGGHNEQFF.

The CDR3 bases are TGTGCCAGCAGCGCGACAGGAGTCACTGAAGCTTTCTTT. As protein: CASSATGVTEAFF. This chain uses TRBV9 with TRBJ1-1; tentatively, D is TRBD1 (6 bases). The V end lost 3 bases, the J end lost 4 bases, and 10 bases lay between the germline ends. This CDR3 has 13 residues. Germline CDR1 SGDLS, CDR2 YYNGEE.

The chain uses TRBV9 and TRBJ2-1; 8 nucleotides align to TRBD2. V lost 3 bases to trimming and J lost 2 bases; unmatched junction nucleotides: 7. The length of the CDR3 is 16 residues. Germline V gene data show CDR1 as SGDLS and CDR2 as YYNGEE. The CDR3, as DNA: TGTGCCAGCAGCGGAAAACTAGCGGCGGCCTACAATGAGCAGTTCTTC. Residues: CASSGKLAAAYNEQFF.

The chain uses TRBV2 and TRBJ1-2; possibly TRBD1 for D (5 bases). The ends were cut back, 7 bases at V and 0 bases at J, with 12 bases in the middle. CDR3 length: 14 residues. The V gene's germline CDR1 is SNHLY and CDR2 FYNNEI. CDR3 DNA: TGTGCCAGCACCGGGACGCCGGCTAACTATGGCTACACCTTC. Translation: CASTGTPANYGYTF.

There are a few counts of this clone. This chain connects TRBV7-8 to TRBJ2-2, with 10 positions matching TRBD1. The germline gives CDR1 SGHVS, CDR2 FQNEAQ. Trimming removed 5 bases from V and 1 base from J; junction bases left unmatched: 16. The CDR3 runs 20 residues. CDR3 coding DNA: TGTGCCAGCAGCCTCCTCCGCGGGGGACAGGGGTCCCTGAACACCGGGGAGCTGTTTTTT. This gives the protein CASSLLRGGQGSLNTGELFF.

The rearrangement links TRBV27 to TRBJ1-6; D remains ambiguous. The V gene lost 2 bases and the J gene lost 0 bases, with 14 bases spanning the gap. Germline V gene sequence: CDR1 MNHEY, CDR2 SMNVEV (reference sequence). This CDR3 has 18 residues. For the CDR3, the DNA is TGTGCCAGCAGTTTAAGAGGAGCGTCGGGCTCCTATAATTCACCCCTCCACTTT. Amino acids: CASSLRGASGSYNSPLHF.

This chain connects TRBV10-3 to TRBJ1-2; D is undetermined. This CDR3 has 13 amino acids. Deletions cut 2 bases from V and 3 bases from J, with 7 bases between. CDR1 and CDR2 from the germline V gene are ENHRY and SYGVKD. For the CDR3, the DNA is TGTGCCATCAGTGAGCGGTCTGACTATGGCTACACCTTC. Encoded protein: CAISERSDYGYTF.

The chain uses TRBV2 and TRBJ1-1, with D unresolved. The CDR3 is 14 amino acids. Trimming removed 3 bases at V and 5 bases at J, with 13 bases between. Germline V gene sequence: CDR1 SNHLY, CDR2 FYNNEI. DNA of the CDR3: TGTGCCAGCAGTGAGGAGGGAATTGGTACTGAAGCTTTCTTT. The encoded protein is CASSEEGIGTEAFF. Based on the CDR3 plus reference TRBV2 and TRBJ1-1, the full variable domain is EPEVTQTPSHQVTQMGQEVILRCVPISNHLYFYWYRQILGQKVEFLVSFYNNEISEKSEIFDDQFSVERPDGSNFTLKIRSTKLEDSAMYFCASSEEGIGTEAFFGQGTRLTVV.

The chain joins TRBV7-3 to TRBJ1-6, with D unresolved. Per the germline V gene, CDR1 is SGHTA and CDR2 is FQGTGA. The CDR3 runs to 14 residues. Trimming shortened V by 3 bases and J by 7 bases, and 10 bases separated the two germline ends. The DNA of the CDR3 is TGTGCCAGCAGCTTGTGGCAGCTAAATTCACCCCTCCACTTT. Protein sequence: CASSLWQLNSPLHF.

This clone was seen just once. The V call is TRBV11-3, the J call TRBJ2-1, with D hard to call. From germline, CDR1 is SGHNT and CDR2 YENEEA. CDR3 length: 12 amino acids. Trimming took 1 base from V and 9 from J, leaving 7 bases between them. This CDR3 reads CASSLGTSEQFF. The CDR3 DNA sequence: TGTGCCAGCAGCTTAGGGACGAGTGAGCAGTTCTTC.

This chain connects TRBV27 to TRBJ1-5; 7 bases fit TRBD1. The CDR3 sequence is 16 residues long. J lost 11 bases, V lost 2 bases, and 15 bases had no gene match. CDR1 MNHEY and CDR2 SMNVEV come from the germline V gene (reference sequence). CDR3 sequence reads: CASSLTPPGQTTAQHF. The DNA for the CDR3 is TGTGCCAGCAGTTTAACGCCCCCGGGACAGACCACAGCCCAGCATTTT.